This T cell receptor beta chain was recorded in a study of blood T cell repertoires in COVID-19. At the level of the study: The origin of the acute and convalescent COVID-19 samples was the United States, Italy and Spain. T cells, B-cell-depleted T cells, or PBMCs provided the cDNA or gDNA that served as material.

J was trimmed by 4 bases and V by 6 bases; bases with no gene match: 5. The CDR3 has 14 residues. Germline V lookup: CDR1 SNHLY, CDR2 FYNNEI. In its sample, this clone was seen once. As handled by the study authors: Amplification of reference gene primers was used by the study to estimate nucleated cell counts. Assay used: immunoSEQ multiplex PCR; TCRdb lists only in-frame clones, some missing. The V and J calls and clone size are taken from that table; D and trimming were inferred from the DNA. The table includes about 140,000 clones, 85% detected once. The TCR sequence derives from a man between 45 and 60 years old with acute or convalescent COVID-19. The material sequenced was peripheral blood. This chain connects TRBV2 to TRBJ2-1; 8 bases map to TRBD2. Here the CDR3 reads CASRSGSLYNEQFF. The DNA of the CDR3 is TGTGCCAGCAGAAGCGGGAGCCTATACAATGAGCAGTTCTTC.